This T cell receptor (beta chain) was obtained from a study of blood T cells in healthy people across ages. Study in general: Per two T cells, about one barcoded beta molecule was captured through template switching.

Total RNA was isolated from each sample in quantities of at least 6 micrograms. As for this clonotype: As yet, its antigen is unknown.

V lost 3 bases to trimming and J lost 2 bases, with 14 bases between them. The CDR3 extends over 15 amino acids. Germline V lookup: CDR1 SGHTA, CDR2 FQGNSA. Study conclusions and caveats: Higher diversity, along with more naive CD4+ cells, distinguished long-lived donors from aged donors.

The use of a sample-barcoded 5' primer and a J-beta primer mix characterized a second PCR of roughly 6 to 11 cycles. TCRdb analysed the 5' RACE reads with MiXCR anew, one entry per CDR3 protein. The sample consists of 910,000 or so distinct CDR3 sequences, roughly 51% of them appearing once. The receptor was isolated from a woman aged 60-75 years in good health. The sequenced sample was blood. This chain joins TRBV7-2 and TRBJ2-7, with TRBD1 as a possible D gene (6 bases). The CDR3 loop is CASSFSTGSPYEQYF. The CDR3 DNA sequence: TGTGCCAGCAGCTTCTCAACAGGGAGCCCCTACGAGCAGTACTTC. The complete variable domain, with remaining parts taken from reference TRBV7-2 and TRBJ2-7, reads GAGVSQSPSNKVTEKGKDVELRCDPISGHTALYWYRQSLGQGLEFLIYFQGNSAPDKSGLPSDRFSAERTGGSVSTLTIQRTQQEDSAVYLCASSFSTGSPYEQYFGPGTRLTVT.